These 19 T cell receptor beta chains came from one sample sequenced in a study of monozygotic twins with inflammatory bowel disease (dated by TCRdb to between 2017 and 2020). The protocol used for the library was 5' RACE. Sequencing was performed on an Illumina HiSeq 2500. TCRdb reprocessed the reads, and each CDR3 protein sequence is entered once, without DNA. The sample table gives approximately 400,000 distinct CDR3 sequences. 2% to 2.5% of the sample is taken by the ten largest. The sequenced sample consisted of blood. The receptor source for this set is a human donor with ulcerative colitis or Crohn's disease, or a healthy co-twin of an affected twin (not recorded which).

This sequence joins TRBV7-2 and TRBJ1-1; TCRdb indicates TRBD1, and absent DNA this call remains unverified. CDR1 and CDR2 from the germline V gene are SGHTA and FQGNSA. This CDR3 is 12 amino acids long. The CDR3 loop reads CAGSLMGQGTFF. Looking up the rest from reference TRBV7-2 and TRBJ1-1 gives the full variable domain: GAGVSQSPSNKVTEKGKDVELRCDPISGHTALYWYRQSLGQGLEFLIYFQGNSAPDKSGLPSDRFSAERTGGSVSTLTIQRTQQEDSAVYLCAGSLMGQGTFFGQGTRLTVV.

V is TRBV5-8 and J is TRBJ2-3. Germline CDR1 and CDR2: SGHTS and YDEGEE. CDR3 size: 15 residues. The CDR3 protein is CASSLGLLSTDTQYF.

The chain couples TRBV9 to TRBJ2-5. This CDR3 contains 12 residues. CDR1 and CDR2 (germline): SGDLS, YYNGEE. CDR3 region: CASSVDGGTQYF.

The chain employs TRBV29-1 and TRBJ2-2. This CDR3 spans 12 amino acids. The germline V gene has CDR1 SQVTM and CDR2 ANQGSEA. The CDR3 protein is CSVEVNTGELFF.

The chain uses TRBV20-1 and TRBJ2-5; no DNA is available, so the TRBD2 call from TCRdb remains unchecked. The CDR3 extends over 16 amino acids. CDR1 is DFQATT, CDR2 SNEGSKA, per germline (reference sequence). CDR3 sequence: CSARGGSGGSQETQYF.

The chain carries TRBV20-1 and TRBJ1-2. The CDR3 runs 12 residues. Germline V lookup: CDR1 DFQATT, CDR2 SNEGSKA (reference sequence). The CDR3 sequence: CSASTENYGYTF.

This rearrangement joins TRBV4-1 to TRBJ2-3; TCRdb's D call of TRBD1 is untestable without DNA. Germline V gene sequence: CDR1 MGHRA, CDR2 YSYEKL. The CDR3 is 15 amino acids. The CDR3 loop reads CASSPGVDGTDTQYF.

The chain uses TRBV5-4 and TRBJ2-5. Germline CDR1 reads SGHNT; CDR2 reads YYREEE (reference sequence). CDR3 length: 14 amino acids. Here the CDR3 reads CASSQASSQETQYF.

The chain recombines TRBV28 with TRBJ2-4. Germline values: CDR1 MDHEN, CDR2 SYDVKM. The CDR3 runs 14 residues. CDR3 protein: CASTLGAGKNIQYF.

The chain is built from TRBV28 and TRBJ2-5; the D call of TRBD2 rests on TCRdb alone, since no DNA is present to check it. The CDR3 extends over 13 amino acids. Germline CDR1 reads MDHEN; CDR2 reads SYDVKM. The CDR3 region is CATSTGGEETQYF.

CDR3 residues: CASSVSGTSTDTQYF. V usage is TRBV9 and J usage is TRBJ2-3. This CDR3 contains 15 residues. The germline gives CDR1 SGDLS, CDR2 YYNGEE.

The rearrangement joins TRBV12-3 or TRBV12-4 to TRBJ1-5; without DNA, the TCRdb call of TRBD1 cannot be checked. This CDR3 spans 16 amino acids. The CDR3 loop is CASSFGGRGPNQPQHF.

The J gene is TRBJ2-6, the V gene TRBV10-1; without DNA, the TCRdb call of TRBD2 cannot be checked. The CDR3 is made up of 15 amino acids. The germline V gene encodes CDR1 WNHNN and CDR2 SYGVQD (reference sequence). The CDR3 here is CASTGRTLGANVLTF.

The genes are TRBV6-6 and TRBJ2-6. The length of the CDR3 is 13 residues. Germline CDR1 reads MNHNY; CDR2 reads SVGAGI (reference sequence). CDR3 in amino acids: CASSYGQDDVLTF.

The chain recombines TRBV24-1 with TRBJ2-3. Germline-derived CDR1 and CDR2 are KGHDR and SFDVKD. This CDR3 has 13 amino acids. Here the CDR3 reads CATSDLRSDTQYF.

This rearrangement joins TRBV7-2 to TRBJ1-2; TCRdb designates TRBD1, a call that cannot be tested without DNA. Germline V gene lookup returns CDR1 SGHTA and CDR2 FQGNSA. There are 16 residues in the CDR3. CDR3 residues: CASSGSTGGDRRGYTF.

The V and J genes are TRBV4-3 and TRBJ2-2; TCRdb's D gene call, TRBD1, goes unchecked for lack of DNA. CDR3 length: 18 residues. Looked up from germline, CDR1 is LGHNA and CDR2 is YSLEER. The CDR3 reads CASSQERELPGGLRELFF.

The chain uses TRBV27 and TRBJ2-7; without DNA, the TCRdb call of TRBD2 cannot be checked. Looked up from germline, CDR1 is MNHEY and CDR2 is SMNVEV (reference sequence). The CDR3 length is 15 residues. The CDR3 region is CASSLYEGPRYEQYF.

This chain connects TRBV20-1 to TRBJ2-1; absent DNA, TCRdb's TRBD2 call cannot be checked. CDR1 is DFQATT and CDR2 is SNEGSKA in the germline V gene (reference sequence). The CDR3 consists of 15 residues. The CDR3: CSGEGRRVSYNEQFF.